This T cell receptor beta chain appears in the sequencing data of a study of blood T cell repertoires in COVID-19. In the source study's methods: Amplification with reference gene primers provided the estimates of nucleated cell counts. Assay used: immunoSEQ multiplex PCR; TCRdb lists only in-frame clones, some missing. V and J calls and clone size are those listed in that table; D and trimming were worked out from the DNA. Counted here are fewer than 200,000 clones, 60% to 80% occurring once; the ten biggest clones make up roughly 17%. Cohort assignment relied on participant-reported clinical history. In Cohort 3, a recovered donor had either two negative PCRs, clearance, or symptom resolution. The V and J ends lost 5 bases and 5 bases respectively, with 9 bases between them. Germline loops: CDR1 MNHEY, CDR2 SVGEGT. This CDR3 is 12 amino acids long.

The sample was PBMCs or T cells enriched from blood (not recorded which). This chain links TRBV6-2 or TRBV6-3 with TRBJ1-2; a possible D gene is TRBD1 (6 bases). The sequence came from a woman in her forties or fifties who had recovered from COVID-19. In DNA, the CDR3 is TGTGCCAGCAGTCTGGACAGTTATGGCTACACCTTC. Residues: CASSLDSYGYTF.